The clone carrying this T cell receptor beta chain appeared many times. Its antigen is currently unknown. Using its own MiXCR run on the RT-PCR reads, TCRdb lists one record per CDR3 protein. Altogether some 500,000 distinct CDR3 sequences are present, 16% being singletons, with the ten largest covering less than 4%. This sample was included in a study of response to subunit inactivated influenza vaccine. General study points: The study's authors posited that every seasonal influenza vaccination enlists few new T cells.

The CDR3 contains 16 residues. Germline values: CDR1 PRHDT, CDR2 FYEKMQ (reference sequence). The V end lost 0 bases, the J end lost 4 bases, and 13 bases lay between the germline ends. The sequencing here drew on CD4+ T cells sorted from PBMCs, taken approximately 25 months after vaccination. This TCR derives from a man between 50 and 69 years old who received an inactivated influenza vaccine. V is TRBV13 and J is TRBJ2-1; maybe TRBD1 (5 bases). The DNA of the CDR3 is TGTGCCAGCAGCTTAGGCGACAGTGCCCCGTACAATGAGCAGTTCTTC. Encoded protein: CASSLGDSAPYNEQFF. The full variable domain, rest sourced from reference TRBV13 and TRBJ2-1, is AAGVIQSPRHLIKEKRETATLKCYPIPRHDTVYWYQQGPGQDPQFLISFYEKMQSDKGSIPDRFSAQQFSDYHSELNMSSLELGDSALYFCASSLGDSAPYNEQFFGPGTRLTVL.